This entry features one T cell receptor (beta chain) sequence. Methods used by the authors: It was from reference gene primer amplification that nucleated cell counts were estimated. TCRdb keeps only in-frame clones here, not all; method: immunoSEQ multiplex PCR. The D gene and trimming were derived from the DNA, and the V and J assignments and clone size from that table. The sample lists more than 150,000 clones, 85% to 90% occurring once. This sample is drawn from a study of blood T cell repertoires in COVID-19. Study at large: T cells, B-cell-depleted T cells, or PBMCs supplied cDNA or gDNA.

Looked up from germline, CDR1 is SGHAT and CDR2 is FQNNGV. V was clipped by 3 bases and J by 8 bases; unmatched bases: 8. This CDR3 has 14 amino acids. The V gene is TRBV11-2, the J gene TRBJ1-2, with 8 bases matching TRBD1. The material sequenced was peripheral blood. This TCR was sampled from a man aged 55 to 70 with COVID-19, enrolled during active disease. In nucleotides, the CDR3 is TGTGCCAGCAGCTTGTCGGACAGGGCCTACGGCTACACCTTC. Its translation: CASSLSDRAYGYTF. The full variable domain, its missing parts supplied by reference TRBV11-2 and TRBJ1-2, is EAGVAQSPRYKIIEKRQSVAFWCNPISGHATLYWYQQILGQGPKLLIQFQNNGVVDDSQLPKDRFSAERLKGVDSTLKIQPAKLEDSAVYLCASSLSDRAYGYTFGSGTRLTVV.